Below, 31 T cell receptor beta chains from the same sample are listed, as sequenced in a study of identical twins. TCRdb itself ran the 5' RACE reads through MiXCR, one entry per CDR3 protein. The repertoire has 200,000 to 300,000 distinct CDR3 sequences, more than 9.5% of them found once; the top ten carry 3.5% to 4.5%. These data also formed part of another study, on yellow fever vaccine responses in identical twins.

Sequencing was done on a sample of memory (CD45RO+) T cells sorted from blood. These receptors all stem from a woman in her late teens or twenties in good health.

The V gene is TRBV4-3, the J gene TRBJ2-1, with D hard to call. Per the germline V gene, CDR1 is LGHNA and CDR2 is YSLEER. This CDR3 is 18 amino acids long. The V end was cut by 1 base, the J end by 0 bases, with 16 bases between. CDR3 protein: CASSQVGAGGSSYNEQFF. The CDR3 DNA sequence: TGCGCCAGCAGCCAAGTCGGCGCTGGCGGTAGCTCCTACAATGAGCAGTTCTTC.

This clonotype was seen ten or more times. The rearrangement uses TRBV12-3 or TRBV12-4 and TRBJ2-6; no reliable D call. The CDR3 has 14 residues. V lost 7 bases to trimming and J lost 2 bases, with 9 bases between them. CDR3 in DNA: TGTGCCAGCACCCAATCTGCTGGGGCCAACGTCCTGACTTTC. The encoded protein is CASTQSAGANVLTF.

The CDR3 DNA reads TGTGCCAGCAGCCCAGGGGGCTCGGGGACAGATACGCAGTATTTT. Amino acid sequence: CASSPGGSGTDTQYF. The chain recombines TRBV7-9 with TRBJ2-3, with 8 bases matching TRBD1. The CDR3 is made up of 15 amino acids. V trimming: 5 bases; J trimming: 3 bases; junction bases outside the gene matches: 7. Germline V gene lookup returns CDR1 SEHNR and CDR2 FQNEAQ (reference sequence). Combining the CDR3 with reference TRBV7-9 and TRBJ2-3 gives the whole variable domain DTGVSQNPRHKITKRGQNVTFRCDPISEHNRLYWYRQTLGQGPEFLTYFQNEAQLEKSRLLSDRFSAERPKGSFSTLEIQRTEQGDSAMYLCASSPGGSGTDTQYFGPGTRLTVL.

The sample holds many counts of this clonotype. The rearrangement uses TRBV7-2 and TRBJ2-3; D is perhaps TRBD2 (5 bases). The length of the CDR3 is 15 residues. V dropped 1 base and J dropped 4 bases, with 12 bases sitting between them. The germline CDR1 and CDR2 sequences are SGHTA and FQGNSA. CDR3 coding DNA: TGTGCCAGCAGCTTAGAAGGGAGTGGCGCAGATACGCAGTATTTT. Translating gives CASSLEGSGADTQYF. Supplemented by reference TRBV7-2 and TRBJ2-3, the full variable domain reads GAGVSQSPSNKVTEKGKDVELRCDPISGHTALYWYRQSLGQGLEFLIYFQGNSAPDKSGLPSDRFSAERTGGSVSTLTIQRTQQEDSAVYLCASSLEGSGADTQYFGPGTRLTVL.

This chain joins TRBV14 and TRBJ2-7; 7 bases agree with TRBD2. V was clipped by 4 bases and J by 6 bases; unmatched bases: 9. The CDR3 runs to 14 residues. The germline V gene encodes CDR1 SGHDN and CDR2 FVKESK. The CDR3 bases are TGTGCCAGCAGCCCCACTAGCGTAAGGCGCGAGCAGTACTTC. Translating it yields CASSPTSVRREQYF.

This clonotype appeared a few times. The J gene is TRBJ1-6, the V gene TRBV3-1, with a possible D match to TRBD1 (5 bases). This CDR3 is 15 amino acids long. Per germline, CDR1 LGHDT and CDR2 YNNKEL (reference sequence). The V and J ends lost 0 bases and 8 bases respectively, with 11 bases between them. CDR3 protein: CASSQDPTGDSPLHF. CDR3 DNA sequence: TGTGCCAGCAGCCAAGATCCCACGGGGGATTCACCCCTCCACTTT.

The V gene is TRBV27, the J gene TRBJ2-6; D gene uncertain. Germline CDR1 reads MNHEY; CDR2 reads SMNVEV (reference sequence). Trimming took 4 bases from V and 4 from J, leaving 11 bases between them. The CDR3 consists of 15 residues. Here the CDR3 reads CASSSGIPGANVLTF. The CDR3 DNA reads TGTGCCAGCAGTTCAGGAATCCCCGGGGCCAACGTCCTGACTTTC.

This rearrangement joins TRBV18 to TRBJ2-7, with D tentatively TRBD1 (5 bases). The V end was cut by 4 bases, the J end by 2 bases, with 12 bases between. CDR1 is KGHSH, CDR2 LQKENI, per germline. CDR3 length: 14 residues. CDR3 loop: CASSLQETAYEQYF. The CDR3 DNA sequence: TGTGCCAGCTCACTACAGGAGACCGCCTACGAGCAGTACTTC.

This clonotype has ten or more counts. The V call is TRBV12-3 or TRBV12-4, the J call TRBJ1-5; 7 nucleotides align to TRBD1. CDR3 length: 15 amino acids. J was trimmed by 6 bases and V by 0 bases; bases with no gene match: 5. The CDR3 DNA follows: TGTGCCAGCAGTTTAGCGCGACAGGGAAGTCAGCCCCAGCATTTT. Residues: CASSLARQGSQPQHF.

This clonotype is a singleton in its sample. The chain has TRBV11-1 and TRBJ2-5, with 9 bases lining up with TRBD1. The germline V gene encodes CDR1 SGHAT and CDR2 FQDESV (reference sequence). The CDR3 runs to 16 residues. With 3 bases clipped from V and 2 bases from J, the junction kept 7 bases outside the gene matches. The CDR3 DNA reads as TGTGCCAGCAGCTTTATTTCCGGGACAGGGCAAGAGACCCAGTACTTC. It yields the protein CASSFISGTGQETQYF.

V usage is TRBV11-2 and J usage is TRBJ2-6; possible D gene TRBD1, 6 bases. Germline V gene lookup returns CDR1 SGHAT and CDR2 FQNNGV. The CDR3 length is 19 residues. Trimming left V 4 bases short and J 0 bases short, with 19 bases between. This chain's CDR3 is CASSSDAQGTSSGANVLTF. The DNA for the CDR3 is TGTGCCAGCAGCTCAGATGCTCAGGGGACGAGCTCTGGGGCCAACGTCCTGACTTTC.

The rearrangement links TRBV2 to TRBJ1-6, with D perhaps matching TRBD1 (6 bases). From germline, CDR1 is SNHLY and CDR2 FYNNEI. Trimming cost V 5 bases and J 0 bases, with 11 bases left between them. The CDR3 runs 16 residues. CDR3 amino acids: CASSHGQSSYNSPLHF. CDR3 bases: TGTGCCAGCAGTCACGGACAGAGCTCCTATAATTCACCCCTCCACTTT.

The CDR3 here is CASSGLGIDEQFF. DNA for the CDR3: TGTGCCAGCAGCGGACTAGGTATAGATGAGCAGTTCTTC. The gene calls are TRBV28 and TRBJ2-1; 7 bases line up with TRBD2. This CDR3 contains 13 residues. The V and J ends lost 6 bases and 8 bases, in that order; junction bases with no gene match: 7. CDR1 is MDHEN and CDR2 is SYDVKM in the germline V gene.

This clonotype was counted a few times. The V call is TRBV6-5, the J call TRBJ1-3; D uncertain. Germline V gene data show CDR1 as MNHEY and CDR2 as SVGAGI. This CDR3 region has 11 residues. V shed 6 bases and J shed 9 bases, with 9 bases lying between them. CDR3 DNA sequence: TGTGCCAGCAGCTCCGGAGTCACCATATATTTT. Translating it yields CASSSGVTIYF.

The chain couples TRBV7-2 to TRBJ2-7; D gene unclear. The germline CDR1 and CDR2 sequences are SGHTA and FQGNSA. V was clipped by 1 base and J by 4 bases, with 8 bases between them. The CDR3 is made up of 13 amino acids. The CDR3 reads CASSLGSGYEQYF. CDR3 nucleotides: TGTGCCAGCAGCTTAGGGTCCGGTTACGAGCAGTACTTC. Variable domain in full (rest from reference TRBV7-2 and TRBJ2-7): GAGVSQSPSNKVTEKGKDVELRCDPISGHTALYWYRQSLGQGLEFLIYFQGNSAPDKSGLPSDRFSAERTGGSVSTLTIQRTQQEDSAVYLCASSLGSGYEQYFGPGTRLTVT.

The chain employs TRBV9 and TRBJ2-2; maybe TRBD2 (6 bases). Germline assignment: CDR1 SGDLS and CDR2 YYNGEE. The germline V and J ends were trimmed by 0 bases and 8 bases, with 11 bases remaining between them. The CDR3 runs to 14 residues. DNA of the CDR3: TGTGCCAGCAGCGTAGATCCGGCGGGGGGGGAGCTGTTTTTT. This gives the protein CASSVDPAGGELFF.

This clonotype was found many times. The gene calls are TRBV12-3 or TRBV12-4 and TRBJ2-2; 9 nucleotides match TRBD2. Losses at the gene ends were 6 bases for V and 7 bases for J; bases not matched to a gene: 9. This CDR3 spans 15 amino acids. Written as DNA, the CDR3 is TGTGCCAGCAGCCCCAGCGGGGGGAGGAGCGGGGAGCTGTTTTTT. It is translated as CASSPSGGRSGELFF.

To note about this clonotype: This may come from a read error, since a much larger clone is one base off. The chain couples TRBV5-1 to TRBJ2-5, with 8 nucleotides matching TRBD2. CDR1 is SGHRS and CDR2 is YFSETQ in the germline V gene. This CDR3 has 16 amino acids. V shed 0 bases and J 4 bases; nucleotides not matched to a gene: 8. CDR3 amino acids: CASSLGLSGSGETQYF. Here the CDR3 DNA reads TGCGCCAGCAGCTTGGGGTTGAGCGGGAGCGGAGAGACCCAGTACTTC.

This clonotype came up a few times. The V and J genes are TRBV7-9 and TRBJ2-3; perhaps TRBD2 as D (6 bases). Germline CDR1 and CDR2: SEHNR and FQNEAQ (reference sequence). Deletions cut 3 bases from V and 2 bases from J, with 15 bases between. CDR3 length equals 16 residues. The CDR3 nucleotides read TGTGCCAGCAGCTTTTTTTTGTGGGAGGCCACAGATACGCAGTATTTT. It is translated as CASSFFLWEATDTQYF.

This clonotype was seen a few times. The chain is built from TRBV7-2 and TRBJ2-7; 8 nucleotides align to TRBD2. Per germline, CDR1 SGHTA and CDR2 FQGNSA. V was pared by 6 bases and J by 7 bases, with 17 bases of the junction left unmatched. The CDR3 runs 16 residues. The CDR3 nucleotides read TGTGCCAGCAGAATGCGTACGGGGGGGACCTTTGGGGAGCAGTACTTC. Protein sequence: CASRMRTGGTFGEQYF.

The chain employs TRBV5-5 and TRBJ2-1; 7 bases fit TRBD2. Germline V gives CDR1 SGHKS, CDR2 YYEKEE (reference sequence). V shed 0 bases, J shed 6 bases, and the junction held 9 bases outside the gene matches. The CDR3 is 16 residues long. CDR3 in amino acids: CASSLATGGLGNEQFF. The CDR3, as DNA: TGTGCCAGCAGCTTGGCCACGGGGGGTTTAGGCAATGAGCAGTTCTTC. The whole variable domain, remainder taken from reference TRBV5-5 and TRBJ2-1, is DAGVTQSPTHLIKTRGQQVTLRCSPISGHKSVSWYQQVLGQGPQFIFQYYEKEERGRGNFPDRFSARQFPNYSSELNVNALLLGDSALYLCASSLATGGLGNEQFFGPGTRLTVL.

This chain's CDR3 is CASSQEGLAGGRGETQYF. DNA of the CDR3: TGTGCCAGCAGCCAAGAAGGACTAGCGGGGGGCCGGGGGGAGACCCAGTACTTC. This sequence joins TRBV3-1 and TRBJ2-5, with TRBD2 matching over 14 bases. CDR3 length: 18 residues. Per germline, CDR1 LGHDT and CDR2 YNNKEL (reference sequence). Trimming took 0 bases from V and 5 from J; bases not matched to a gene: 8.

At least ten counts were recorded for this clonotype. This chain connects TRBV3-1 to TRBJ2-1; TRBD2 is a possible D gene (6 bases). V lost 5 bases, J lost 11 bases, and 10 bases lay in between. CDR1 is LGHDT, CDR2 YNNKEL, per germline (reference sequence). There are 11 residues in the CDR3. The CDR3 DNA follows: TGTGCCAGCAGCGGGACTCTACAGCAGTTCTTC. Translation: CASSGTLQQFF.

V usage is TRBV2 and J usage is TRBJ2-3, with TRBD2 matching over 9 bases. The CDR3 has 14 amino acids. With 3 bases clipped from V and 8 bases from J, the junction kept 6 bases outside the gene matches. The germline V gene has CDR1 SNHLY and CDR2 FYNNEI. The CDR3 bases are TGTGCCAGCAGTGACGGCGGGGGGGGAGTTACGCAGTATTTT. As protein: CASSDGGGGVTQYF.

The chain joins TRBV21-1 to TRBJ2-7; the table assigns TRBD2, which was not confirmed against the DNA. TRBV21-1 represents a pseudogene. This CDR3 region has 18 residues. CDR3 region: CASSKEGRTSGRAYEQYF. CDR3 bases: TGTGCCAGCAGCAAAGAAGGGCGGACTAGCGGGAGAGCCTACGAGCAGTACTTC.

The J gene is TRBJ2-2, the V gene TRBV5-1; 13 bases match TRBD2. The CDR3 contains 15 residues. The V and J ends lost 4 bases and 6 bases, in that order; junction bases with no gene match: 3. Germline assignment: CDR1 SGHRS and CDR2 YFSETQ. CDR3: CASSTSGGAPGELFF. The CDR3 DNA reads TGCGCCAGCAGCACTAGCGGGGGGGCCCCCGGGGAGCTGTTTTTT.

The table lists this clonotype with a few counts. This chain's CDR3 is CASGGRDYGYTF. CDR3 nucleotide sequence: TGTGCCAGCGGGGGGCGCGACTATGGCTACACCTTC. The chain couples TRBV6-5 to TRBJ1-2; a possible D gene is TRBD1 (6 bases). Germline lookup yields CDR1 MNHEY and CDR2 SVGAGI. The V and J ends lost 8 bases and 3 bases respectively, with 10 bases between them. This CDR3 spans 12 amino acids.

This clonotype was counted many times. The gene calls are TRBV6-1 and TRBJ1-5; the D gene is possibly TRBD1 (6 bases). Trimming pared 2 bases from V and 6 bases from J, leaving 14 bases between. The V gene's germline CDR1 is MNHNS and CDR2 SASEGT. CDR3 length equals 15 residues. DNA for the CDR3: TGTGCCAGCAGTGAATCGGGGGGCAGGCTTCAGCCCCAGCATTTT. Amino acids: CASSESGGRLQPQHF.

The rearrangement joins TRBV5-1 to TRBJ2-1, with D unresolved. The CDR3 is 14 residues long. Trimming pared 0 bases from V and 0 bases from J, leaving 4 bases between. CDR1 and CDR2 (germline): SGHRS, YFSETQ. Here the CDR3 DNA reads TGCGCCAGCAGCTTGGACGGCTCCTACAATGAGCAGTTCTTC. Residues: CASSLDGSYNEQFF.

There are a few counts of this clonotype. The rearrangement uses TRBV7-9 and TRBJ2-5, with a possible D match to TRBD2 (6 bases). The CDR3 consists of 14 residues. The V and J ends lost 5 bases and 1 base respectively, with 11 bases between them. Germline V gene lookup returns CDR1 SEHNR and CDR2 FQNEAQ (reference sequence). The CDR3 DNA follows: TGTGCCAGCAGCCCGACACTAGCCCAAGAGACCCAGTACTTC. Translation gives CASSPTLAQETQYF.

This clonotype occurred a few times. The J gene is TRBJ2-5, the V gene TRBV2; TRBD1 might be the D (6 bases). CDR1 SNHLY and CDR2 FYNNEI come from the germline V gene. V lost 2 bases and J lost 0, with 7 bases in between. This CDR3 is built from 14 residues. CDR3 sequence (DNA): TGTGCCAGCAGTGAAAACAGGGACCAAGAGACCCAGTACTTC. This translates into CASSENRDQETQYF.